These 15 T cell receptor beta chains share one sample of origin, sequenced in a study of memory CD4+ T cells and cytomegalovirus serostatus. The table came from immunoSEQ multiplex PCR; TCRdb's copy has only in-frame clones and leaves some out. Of more than 45,000 clones listed, over 65% are singletons. The sort gate was single viable CD3+CD4+CD8-CD45RO+ cells for memory CD4+ T cells. Sequencing input: memory CD4+ T cells from blood. Every receptor here comes from an adult in good health and CMV-seronegative.

The chain is built from TRBV6-1 and TRBJ2-5; D is uncertain. The CDR3 is 13 residues long. V was trimmed by 5 bases and J by 7 bases, leaving 14 bases between them. The germline gives CDR1 MNHNS, CDR2 SASEGT. The CDR3 nucleotides are TGTGCCAGCAGTCCCGGGCAGGCTCGGACCCAGTACTTC. It encodes CASSPGQARTQYF.

For the CDR3, the DNA is TGCGCCAGCAGCTTGGAAACGGGTTCCTACGAGCAGTACTTC. As protein: CASSLETGSYEQYF. This chain connects TRBV5-1 to TRBJ2-7; no clear D. Trimming pared 0 bases from V and 1 base from J, leaving 8 bases between. In germline, CDR1 is SGHRS, CDR2 YFSETQ. The CDR3 has 14 residues.

The chain joins TRBV2 to TRBJ2-5; D uncertain. The V gene's germline CDR1 is SNHLY and CDR2 FYNNEI. This CDR3 has 14 residues. V gave up 5 bases and J gave up 5 bases, with 15 bases separating them. CDR3 protein: CASSQGSLGETQYF. DNA of the CDR3: TGTGCCAGCAGTCAAGGATCCCTCGGGGAGACCCAGTACTTC.

The chain joins TRBV5-1 to TRBJ2-7; the match to TRBD2 covers 8 bases. Germline V gene data show CDR1 as SGHRS and CDR2 as YFSETQ. The CDR3 is 15 amino acids. V gave up 4 bases and J gave up 0 bases; unmatched junction bases: 6. CDR3 in amino acids: CASSQLAGSSYEQYF. The DNA for the CDR3 is TGCGCCAGCAGCCAATTAGCGGGGAGCTCCTACGAGCAGTACTTC.

The CDR3 nucleotides read TGTGCCAGCAGCCCTACGGGACAGGGTCCCCAAAAACTGTTTTTT. The encoded protein is CASSPTGQGPQKLFF. The J gene is TRBJ1-4, the V gene TRBV9; TRBD1 matches at 9 bases. The CDR3 sequence is 15 residues long. J gave up 9 bases and V 4 bases, and 10 bases lay outside the gene matches. CDR1 SGDLS and CDR2 YYNGEE come from the germline V gene.

This chain joins TRBV21-1 and TRBJ2-7; the table's D call, TRBD1, was not checked against the DNA. TRBV21-1 is flagged as a pseudogene. The CDR3 sequence is 13 residues long. The CDR3 region is CASSKGQGADLYF. Written as DNA, the CDR3 is TGTGCCAGCAGCAAAGGGCAGGGGGCTGATTTGTACTTC.

Written as DNA, the CDR3 is TGTGCCTGGAGTGGGTGGGACAATCCTGCTGGAAACACCATATATTTT. Protein: CAWSGWDNPAGNTIYF. The chain carries TRBV30 and TRBJ1-3; possibly TRBD1 for D (6 bases). This CDR3 is 16 amino acids long. V lost 1 base and J lost 2, with 15 bases in between. Germline V lookup: CDR1 GTSNPN, CDR2 SVGIG (reference sequence).

V and J are TRBV14 and TRBJ1-2; D ambiguous. Germline V gives CDR1 SGHDN, CDR2 FVKESK. Trimming stripped 0 bases from V and 2 bases from J, with 16 bases between. The CDR3 loop spans 17 amino acids. CDR3 loop: CASSQDRRKAENYGYTF. In DNA form, the CDR3 reads TGTGCCAGCAGCCAAGATCGTCGTAAAGCCGAGAACTATGGCTACACCTTC.

This chain connects TRBV5-1 to TRBJ1-2, with TRBD1 identical over 8 bases. From germline, CDR1 is SGHRS and CDR2 YFSETQ. This CDR3 spans 14 amino acids. The V gene end was trimmed by 4 bases and the J gene end by 6 bases; junction bases not matched to a gene: 8. CDR3 sequence: CASSPQDRDNGYTF. CDR3 bases: TGCGCCAGCAGCCCACAGGACAGGGACAATGGCTACACCTTC.

The chain carries TRBV12-5 and TRBJ1-2; the match to TRBD1 covers 7 bases. The CDR3 sequence is 12 residues long. Germline V lookup: CDR1 LGHNT, CDR2 FRNRAP. With V trimmed by 7 bases and J by 12 bases, 11 bases remained unmatched. CDR3 nucleotide sequence: TGTGCTAGTGACAATCTGACAGGGAACCACACCTTC. Its translation: CASDNLTGNHTF.

The chain is built from TRBV4-2 and TRBJ2-7; a possible D gene is TRBD2 (5 bases). This CDR3 region has 15 residues. Trimming took 1 base from V and 0 from J, leaving 10 bases between them. Germline values: CDR1 LGHNA, CDR2 YNFKEQ. Written as DNA, the CDR3 is TGTGCCAGCAGCCAAGGTTCTGGGAGCTCCTACGAGCAGTACTTC. Amino acids: CASSQGSGSSYEQYF.

This clone was counted only a few times. This chain connects TRBV19 to TRBJ1-6, with 7 bases identical to TRBD1. Germline V gene lookup returns CDR1 LNHDA and CDR2 SQIVND (reference sequence). V shed 0 bases and J 10 bases; nucleotides not matched to a gene: 6. This CDR3 is built from 15 residues. The DNA of the CDR3 is TGTGCCAGTAGTATAGAACAGGGGCTTACGTCACCCCTCCACTTT. As protein: CASSIEQGLTSPLHF.

The CDR3 DNA is TGTGCCAGCAGCCTCAGGGCCGACACTGAAGCTTTCTTT. This sequence encodes CASSLRADTEAFF. The rearrangement uses TRBV7-9 and TRBJ1-1; D is perhaps TRBD1 (5 bases). Trimming cost V 5 bases and J 3 bases, with 10 bases left between them. The CDR3 runs 13 residues. Germline V gene sequence: CDR1 SEHNR, CDR2 FQNEAQ (reference sequence).

This clone was found a few times. The CDR3 spells CASSDSTEGWYGYTF. Written as DNA, the CDR3 is TGTGCCAGCAGCGATAGTACGGAGGGTTGGTATGGCTACACCTTC. The chain combines TRBV5-6 with TRBJ1-2; no clear D. The germline V gene encodes CDR1 SGHDT and CDR2 YYEEEE. With 4 bases removed from V and 5 bases from J, the gap between germline ends came to 18 bases. CDR3 size: 15 residues.

The V and J genes are TRBV4-1 and TRBJ1-2; tentative D call: TRBD1 (5 bases). The CDR3 loop spans 14 amino acids. The germline V gene has CDR1 MGHRA and CDR2 YSYEKL. The ends were cut back, 3 bases at V and 7 bases at J, with 15 bases in the middle. The CDR3 reads CASSHPYGAVGYTF. In DNA, the CDR3 is TGCGCCAGCAGCCACCCCTATGGGGCGGTTGGCTACACCTTC.